One sample yielded the 13 T cell receptor beta chains listed below, sequenced in a study of cytomegalovirus exposure and HLA in healthy donors. A multiplex PCR was run with 60 Vbeta primers and 13 Jbeta primers. The assay was immunoSEQ multiplex PCR, and TCRdb's table has in-frame clones only and misses some. The data show 100,000 to 150,000 clones, about 81% seen once. What was sequenced was PBMCs. Source of these receptors: a woman under 40 in good health and CMV-seronegative.

The CDR3 DNA reads as TGTGCCAGCAGCTTGGACTTGGGCAGGGAGACCCAGTACTTC. Its translation: CASSLDLGRETQYF. This rearrangement joins TRBV5-4 to TRBJ2-5, with D unresolved. Trimming shortened V by 0 bases and J by 5 bases, and 11 bases separated the two germline ends. From germline, CDR1 is SGHNT and CDR2 YYREEE (reference sequence). This CDR3 is 14 amino acids long.

The chain employs TRBV27 and TRBJ2-7, with TRBD2 identical over 13 bases. This CDR3 is built from 15 residues. Germline lookup yields CDR1 MNHEY and CDR2 SMNVEV (reference sequence). After removal of 6 bases from V and 6 bases from J, the junction contained 8 bases not matched to a gene. The CDR3 reads CASSSVGLAGVEQYF. As DNA, the CDR3 is TGTGCCAGCAGCAGTGTAGGACTAGCGGGAGTCGAGCAGTACTTC.

A few counts support this clone. The gene calls are TRBV30 and TRBJ2-1; 14 bases line up with TRBD2. V lost 8 bases to trimming and J lost 7 bases; unmatched junction nucleotides: 7. This CDR3 has 14 residues. Germline V gives CDR1 GTSNPN, CDR2 SVGIG (reference sequence). Here the CDR3 DNA reads TGTGCCCGCCGACTAGCGGGAGGGCCAAATGAGCAGTTCTTC. It codes for CARRLAGGPNEQFF.

The chain uses TRBV5-1 and TRBJ2-2; D call uncertain. Germline lookup yields CDR1 SGHRS and CDR2 YFSETQ. The CDR3 totals 15 residues. The V gene lost 0 bases and the J gene lost 1 base, with 7 bases spanning the gap. CDR3 sequence reads: CASSLAPLNTGELFF. The DNA for the CDR3 is TGCGCCAGCAGCTTGGCTCCTTTGAACACCGGGGAGCTGTTTTTT.

This clone was seen a handful of times. V is TRBV9 and J is TRBJ2-2, with a weak D call TRBD2 (5 bases). The CDR3 has 17 amino acids. The germline CDR1 and CDR2 sequences are SGDLS and YYNGEE. V was clipped by 0 bases and J by 0 bases, with 12 bases between them. The CDR3 is CASSVARYGTNTGELFF. CDR3 in DNA: TGTGCCAGCAGCGTAGCTAGGTACGGGACGAACACCGGGGAGCTGTTTTTT.

The chain recombines TRBV2 with TRBJ1-1, with D tentatively TRBD1 (6 bases). CDR3 size: 14 residues. V gave up 7 bases and J gave up 1 base, with 13 bases separating them. Germline loops: CDR1 SNHLY, CDR2 FYNNEI. Here the CDR3 reads CASTPTGSNTEAFF. The CDR3 nucleotides are TGTGCCAGCACTCCGACAGGATCGAACACTGAAGCTTTCTTT. Supplemented by reference TRBV2 and TRBJ1-1, the full variable domain reads EPEVTQTPSHQVTQMGQEVILRCVPISNHLYFYWYRQILGQKVEFLVSFYNNEISEKSEIFDDQFSVERPDGSNFTLKIRSTKLEDSAMYFCASTPTGSNTEAFFGQGTRLTVV.

This chain connects TRBV13 to TRBJ2-2, with a weak D call TRBD2 (7 bases). The CDR3 is 15 residues long. Trimming shortened V by 5 bases and J by 2 bases, and 12 bases separated the two germline ends. Germline CDR1 reads PRHDT; CDR2 reads FYEKMQ (reference sequence). The CDR3 here is CASSGRGPNTGELFF. The CDR3, as DNA: TGTGCCAGCAGCGGGCGGGGGCCAAACACCGGGGAGCTGTTTTTT.

J is TRBJ2-7 and V is TRBV7-9, with 7 bases lining up with TRBD1. The V segment lost 4 bases and the J segment 6 bases; nucleotides outside the gene matches: 9. Per germline, CDR1 SEHNR and CDR2 FQNEAQ (reference sequence). The length of the CDR3 is 14 residues. CDR3 region: CASSSKGGIGEQYF. The CDR3 DNA reads TGTGCCAGCAGCTCTAAAGGGGGCATCGGCGAGCAGTACTTC.

The genes are TRBV7-9 and TRBJ1-1, with 7 nucleotides matching TRBD1. The junction had 7 bases not matched to a gene; V was cut back by 5 bases and J by 1 base. Per germline, CDR1 SEHNR and CDR2 FQNEAQ (reference sequence). The CDR3 contains 15 residues. DNA of the CDR3: TGTGCCAGCAGCCTCCGACAGGGACCGAACACTGAAGCTTTCTTT. Residues: CASSLRQGPNTEAFF.

The V call is TRBV21-1, the J call TRBJ2-1; TRBD1 reflects the table's D call only, with no check against the DNA. TRBV21-1 is recorded as a pseudogene. The CDR3 sequence is 16 residues long. CDR3 in amino acids: CASSRNGTGRQNEQFF. The CDR3 DNA is TGTGCCAGCAGCAGAAACGGGACAGGGAGGCAAAATGAGCAGTTCTTC.

This sequence joins TRBV27 and TRBJ2-3; D is unresolved. The V and J ends lost 2 bases and 2 bases respectively, with 8 bases between them. Germline values: CDR1 MNHEY, CDR2 SMNVEV (reference sequence). This CDR3 has 14 amino acids. In DNA, the CDR3 is TGTGCCAGCAGTTTAACTACCTTCACAGATACGCAGTATTTT. Protein: CASSLTTFTDTQYF.

This clone has a single count. One end of the junction varies from germline; a read error may be responsible. The chain combines TRBV7-9 with TRBJ2-7, with a possible D match to TRBD2 (5 bases). Germline CDR1 reads SEHNR; CDR2 reads FQNEAQ (reference sequence). This CDR3 is 12 amino acids long. The CDR3 spells CSSSLRAYEQYF. DNA for the CDR3: TGTTCCAGCAGCTTGAGGGCCTACGAGCAGTACTTC.

The rearrangement joins TRBV28 to TRBJ1-1; D possibly corresponds to TRBD1 (5 bases). Germline lookup yields CDR1 MDHEN and CDR2 SYDVKM. The germline V and J ends were trimmed by 4 bases and 3 bases, with 12 bases remaining between them. The CDR3 loop spans 14 amino acids. The chain's CDR3 is CASSSIGVYTEAFF. CDR3 in DNA: TGTGCCAGCAGTTCGATAGGGGTATACACTGAAGCTTTCTTT.